The entry below describes one T cell receptor (beta chain). The data stem from a study of technical replicates of blood from a few donors. The data were produced by immunoSEQ multiplex PCR, yet TCRdb's version contains in-frame clones alone and is incomplete. The sample shows 78,000 or so clones, 75% to 90% of them seen only once. CDR1 is SGDLS and CDR2 is YYNGEE in the germline V gene. The CDR3 is made up of 17 amino acids. Trimming removed 0 bases at V and 2 bases at J, with 15 bases between. Material for sequencing was T cells isolated from PBMCs. This TCR was recovered from a human donor in good health. This chain uses TRBV9 with TRBJ2-1; tentatively, D is TRBD2 (6 bases). CDR3 nucleotides: TGTGCCAGCAGCGTAGGTGGGGCGGGATCTCCCTACAATGAGCAGTTCTTC. Translated: CASSVGGAGSPYNEQFF.